The rows below give T cell receptor beta chains drawn from one sample of a study of T cells in Graves' hyperthyroidism and ophthalmopathy. TCRdb reprocessed the multiplex PCR reads with MiXCR, giving one entry per CDR3 protein. The sample has hundreds of thousands of distinct CDR3 sequences; under 20% are singletons. The sequenced material came from blood. The source of these receptors is a woman between 18 and 29 years old with Graves' hyperthyroidism. CDR3s include the opening cysteine and the closing phenylalanine or tryptophan. D genes are given only for firm matches. Clone size is not always given. Where it is, it says once, few, many or a class for expanded clones.

J gene: TRBJ2-7
V gene: TRBV7-8
clone size: many
D gene: NA
CDR3 DNA: TGTGCCAGCACCGCAGAATGGAGACTATATTCCTACGAGCAGTACTTC
CDR3 protein: CASTAEWRLYSYEQYF

J gene: TRBJ1-5
V gene: TRBV6-1
clone size: many
D gene: TRBD1
CDR3 DNA: TGTGCCAGCTTCAGGGGGGGCGAAGGTCAGCCCCAGCATTTT
CDR3 protein: CASFRGGEGQPQHF

J gene: TRBJ1-3
V gene: TRBV12-3/TRBV12-4
clone size: NA
D gene: NA
CDR3 DNA: TGTGCCAGGGCGGAAGGAAACACCATATATTTT
CDR3 protein: CARAEGNTIYF

J gene: TRBJ1-2
V gene: TRBV29-1
clone size: NA
D gene: NA
CDR3 DNA: TGCAGCGTTGGACCGCTGGGAGACTATGGCTACACCTTC
CDR3 protein: CSVGPLGDYGYTF

J gene: TRBJ1-1
V gene: TRBV19
clone size: many
D gene: TRBD1
CDR3 DNA: TGTGCCAGTAGTACCACGACAGGGCGGGAAGCTTTCTTT
CDR3 protein: CASSTTTGREAFF

J gene: TRBJ2-7
V gene: TRBV6-5
clone size: many
D gene: TRBD1
CDR3 DNA: TGTGCCAGCATACCCGGGACAGGGAATTACGAGCAGTACTTC
CDR3 protein: CASIPGTGNYEQYF

J gene: TRBJ1-1
V gene: TRBV18
clone size: few
D gene: NA
CDR3 DNA: TGTGCCAGCTCTCAAGGGGTGGGGGACACTGAAGCTTTCTTT
CDR3 protein: CASSQGVGDTEAFF

J gene: TRBJ2-5
V gene: TRBV10-3
clone size: many
D gene: TRBD2
CDR3 DNA: TGTGCCGTTTCTCCGACTAGCGGGGGGGCAGAGACCCAGTACTTC
CDR3 protein: CAVSPTSGGAETQYF

J gene: TRBJ1-1
V gene: TRBV28
clone size: many
D gene: TRBD1
CDR3 DNA: TGTGCCAGCAGTTCAGAACCGGGACAGGGAGGAACTTTCTTT
CDR3 protein: CASSSEPGQGGTFF

J gene: TRBJ2-1
V gene: TRBV4-1
clone size: few
D gene: TRBD2
CDR3 DNA: TGCGCCAGCAGCCAAGAACGCGGGGGGGCCGATGAGCAGTTCTTC
CDR3 protein: CASSQERGGADEQFF

J gene: TRBJ1-2
V gene: TRBV5-1
clone size: NA
D gene: TRBD1
CDR3 DNA: TGCGCCAGCAGCAGGGGACAGGGGGGCGCCTATGGCTACACCTTC
CDR3 protein: CASSRGQGGAYGYTF

J gene: TRBJ1-2
V gene: TRBV20-1
clone size: NA
D gene: TRBD1
CDR3 DNA: TGCAGTGCTCGGGGACAGGCCCATAACTATGGTGGCTACACCTTC
CDR3 protein: CSARGQAHNYGGYTF

J gene: TRBJ2-5
V gene: TRBV20-1
clone size: many
D gene: NA
CDR3 DNA: TGCAGTGCTATGGGCACCCTCCAAGAGACCCAGTACTTC
CDR3 protein: CSAMGTLQETQYF

J gene: TRBJ1-1
V gene: TRBV6-1
clone size: few
D gene: NA
CDR3 DNA: TGTGCCAGCAAACACAACACTGAAGCTTTCTTT
CDR3 protein: CASKHNTEAFF